These 7 T cell receptor beta chains were all obtained from the same sample, sequenced in a study of spatial heterogeneity in lung cancer. TCRdb re-called the 5' RACE reads through MiXCR, storing one row per CDR3 protein. The data hold around 40,000 distinct CDR3 sequences, with 5.2% observed a single time. Documented time point: sample taken at primary tumor resection. Without sorting, whole RNA was sequenced from tumor, nontumor lung or frozen PBMC. The material sequenced was PBMCs, taken at surgery. The receptors come from a female donor with early-stage non-small cell lung cancer.

This clonotype was picked up many times. The chain is built from TRBV25-1 and TRBJ1-4; 9 bases align to TRBD1. The germline V gene has CDR1 MGHDK and CDR2 SYGVNS. The trim removed 6 bases at V and 8 bases at J, leaving 7 bases unmatched. This CDR3 has 14 amino acids. CDR3 coding DNA: TGTGCCAGCAGAACGGACAGGGGTAGAGAAAAACTGTTTTTT. It translates to CASRTDRGREKLFF. Variable domain in full (rest from reference TRBV25-1 and TRBJ1-4): EADIYQTPRYLVIGTGKKITLECSQTMGHDKMYWYQQDPGMELHLIHYSYGVNSTEKGDLSSESTVSRIRTEHFPLTLESARPSHTSQYLCASRTDRGREKLFFGSGTQLSVL.

This clonotype was detected ten times or more. V and J are TRBV6-2 or TRBV6-3 and TRBJ1-1; unclear D gene. CDR1 and CDR2 from the germline V gene are MNHEY and SVGEGT. The V end lost 4 bases, the J end lost 6 bases, and 15 bases lay between the germline ends. The length of the CDR3 is 14 residues. The CDR3 DNA reads as TGTGCCAGCAGTTGGAAGGTGGGTAAGCCTGAAGCTTTCTTT. The encoded protein is CASSWKVGKPEAFF.

This clonotype was found a few times. The gene calls are TRBV29-1 and TRBJ1-1; D is ambiguous. The CDR3 extends over 13 amino acids. Germline CDR1 SQVTM, CDR2 ANQGSEA. V lost 4 bases and J lost 0, with 9 bases in between. CDR3 sequence (DNA): TGCAGCGTTGCCCGGGTCCTGAACACTGAAGCTTTCTTT. Its translation: CSVARVLNTEAFF.

This clonotype was seen ten or more times. The chain recombines TRBV12-3 or TRBV12-4 with TRBJ1-2, with D hard to call. V was cut by 6 bases and J by 8 bases, with 19 bases left in between. This CDR3 comprises 14 residues. CDR3 protein: CASRPTRVGGGYTF. DNA for the CDR3: TGTGCCAGCAGACCCACCCGGGTCGGTGGCGGCTACACCTTC.

The chain couples TRBV7-2 to TRBJ2-3; unclear D gene. The V gene lost 5 bases and the J gene lost 7 bases, with 7 bases spanning the gap. The germline gives CDR1 SGHTA, CDR2 FQGNSA. This CDR3 is built from 11 residues. CDR3 in amino acids: CASSQVNTQYF. In nucleotides, the CDR3 is TGTGCCAGCAGCCAGGTGAATACGCAGTATTTT.

This clonotype was seen ten or more times. The chain joins TRBV14 to TRBJ1-6; D is undetermined. Deletions cut 4 bases from V and 7 bases from J, with 11 bases between. This CDR3 has 14 amino acids. Germline V lookup: CDR1 SGHDN, CDR2 FVKESK. CDR3 amino acids: CASSPGLVNSPLHF. CDR3 bases: TGTGCCAGCAGCCCAGGACTGGTAAATTCACCCCTCCACTTT.

This clonotype was counted many times. The V call is TRBV5-6, the J call TRBJ2-4; D could derive from TRBD1 or TRBD2 (6 bases each). CDR1 is SGHDT and CDR2 is YYEEEE in the germline V gene. With 0 bases removed from V and 2 bases from J, the gap between germline ends came to 21 bases. The CDR3 contains 19 residues. The CDR3 region is CASSLVGGGDRTTKNIQYF. The CDR3 nucleotides are TGTGCCAGCAGCTTGGTTGGCGGTGGCGACAGGACTACCAAAAACATTCAGTACTTC. The full variable domain, with the rest looked up from reference TRBV5-6 and TRBJ2-4, is DAGVTQSPTHLIKTRGQQVTLRCSPKSGHDTVSWYQQALGQGPQFIFQYYEEEERQRGNFPDRFSGHQFPNYSSELNVNALLLGDSALYLCASSLVGGGDRTTKNIQYFGAGTRLSVL.